The sequence of this TCR beta chain was determined in a study of T-cell reconstitution after alpha-beta-depleted transplantation in children. This clonotype was counted many times. V was trimmed by 0 bases and J by 8 bases, leaving 15 bases between them. There are 15 residues in the CDR3. CDR1 and CDR2 (germline): SGHVS, FQNEAQ. The TCRbeta library was prepared with unique molecular identifiers. TCRdb re-called the PCR reads with MiXCR, one entry per CDR3 protein. The top ten clones hold roughly 4.5% of a sample with 190,000 or so distinct CDR3 sequences, approximately 6% of them seen once. This receptor was taken from a girl in the first two years of life with combined immunodeficiency, due to receive a stem cell transplant. The chain couples TRBV7-8 to TRBJ2-3, with TRBD2 as a possible D gene (7 bases). This material consisted of PBMCs, taken before TCRalphabeta/CD19-depleted stem cell transplant. The CDR3 is CASSLAGGPLATQYF. For the CDR3, the DNA is TGTGCCAGCAGCTTAGCGGGGGGGCCATTAGCTACGCAGTATTTT. The whole variable domain, remainder taken from reference TRBV7-8 and TRBJ2-3, is GAGVSQSPRYKVAKRGQDVALRCDPISGHVSLFWYQQALGQGPEFLTYFQNEAQLDKSGLPSDRFFAERPEGSVSTLKIQRTQQEDSAVYLCASSLAGGPLATQYFGPGTRLTVL.